The present TCR beta chain was sequenced within a study of Ad26.COV2.S vaccination and SARS-CoV-2 variants. Turning to the study itself: Dosing was one shot or two shots 56 days apart. Study outcomes and limitations: Vaccine recipients had higher spike-specific TCR breadth than placebo recipients. Vaccine and placebo recipients had similar non-spike TCR breadth.

Profiling relied on immunoSEQ multiplex PCR, and the TCRdb table lists in-frame clones only, not all of them. The table lists about 350,000 clones, around 88% of them singletons. Of note for this clone: Its specificity is not known. At the DNA level, this CDR3 is encoded by other sequences in the same sample as well.

This CDR3 has 13 residues. Trimming removed 8 bases from V and 0 bases from J, with 7 bases in between. The V gene's germline CDR1 is LNHDA and CDR2 SQIVND (reference sequence). This sample's treatment: around 19 received Ad26.COV2.S at low or high dose, single or two shots; about 5 received placebo; per-sample allocation not given. Samples were taken on day 63 after the first vaccine or placebo injection. Expression of Wuhan-strain SARS-CoV-2 spike came from the Ad26 vector that formed the vaccine. The input for sequencing was peripheral blood, taken in a trial of Ad26.COV2.S vaccine versus placebo. The chain carries TRBV19 and TRBJ2-2; D is undetermined. The sequence was obtained from a person aged 18-65 years who received the Ad26.COV2.S COVID-19 vaccine or a placebo. CDR3 sequence (DNA): TGTGCCAGTTCTACCGCGAACACCGGGGAGCTGTTTTTT. Its translation: CASSTANTGELFF.